This paragraph reports one T cell receptor (beta chain). The CDR3 totals 13 residues. Looked up from germline, CDR1 is SGHRS and CDR2 is YFSETQ. The V end lost 0 bases, the J end lost 8 bases, and 11 bases lay between the germline ends. The data derive from a study of blood T cell repertoires in COVID-19. Study context: Some COVID-19 samples were acute and others convalescent; all came from the United States, Italy and Spain.

Libraries were prepared by immunoSEQ multiplex PCR; TCRdb keeps only in-frame clonotypes and omits some of them. The repertoire holds about 190,000 clones, with about four fifths as singletons. The sample was peripheral blood. The receptor was isolated from a man in his sixties with acute or convalescent COVID-19. The chain uses TRBV5-1 and TRBJ1-2, with D perhaps TRBD1 (6 bases). CDR3 bases: TGCGCCAGCAGCTTGGCCGGGGGGCGAGGCTACACCTTC. It is translated as CASSLAGGRGYTF.